The clone carrying this T cell receptor beta chain was counted ten times or more. Its antigen is currently unknown. Germline V gene sequence: CDR1 SGHTA, CDR2 FQGNSA. Trimming cost V 6 bases and J 0 bases, with 12 bases left between them. The CDR3 runs 15 residues. A quantitative 5'-RACE method, one with molecular barcodes, was used to make TCR beta libraries. MiXCR, run by TCRdb on the 5' RACE reads, gives a single entry per CDR3 protein. The table lists about 230,000 distinct CDR3 sequences, 8.2% of them singletons. The data stem from a study of CD8 T cells in ankylosing spondylitis. Study-wide findings and caveats: Ankylosing spondylitis blood seemed to carry a telltale TCR beta motif made of several highly homologous variants. Reactive arthritis synovial fluid and blood were previously reported to contain some motif variants. From matched ankylosing spondylitis synovial fluid, disease-linked clones were reportedly recovered at significantly enriched levels.

Sequencing input: blood, either unsorted or a sorted T cell fraction (not recorded which). The clonotype was recovered from a female donor with ankylosing spondylitis or in good health (not recorded which). This chain links TRBV7-2 with TRBJ2-1; D remains unclear. CDR3 loop: CASRQDPRSYNEQFF. CDR3 bases: TGTGCCAGCAGACAAGACCCTCGCTCCTACAATGAGCAGTTCTTC.